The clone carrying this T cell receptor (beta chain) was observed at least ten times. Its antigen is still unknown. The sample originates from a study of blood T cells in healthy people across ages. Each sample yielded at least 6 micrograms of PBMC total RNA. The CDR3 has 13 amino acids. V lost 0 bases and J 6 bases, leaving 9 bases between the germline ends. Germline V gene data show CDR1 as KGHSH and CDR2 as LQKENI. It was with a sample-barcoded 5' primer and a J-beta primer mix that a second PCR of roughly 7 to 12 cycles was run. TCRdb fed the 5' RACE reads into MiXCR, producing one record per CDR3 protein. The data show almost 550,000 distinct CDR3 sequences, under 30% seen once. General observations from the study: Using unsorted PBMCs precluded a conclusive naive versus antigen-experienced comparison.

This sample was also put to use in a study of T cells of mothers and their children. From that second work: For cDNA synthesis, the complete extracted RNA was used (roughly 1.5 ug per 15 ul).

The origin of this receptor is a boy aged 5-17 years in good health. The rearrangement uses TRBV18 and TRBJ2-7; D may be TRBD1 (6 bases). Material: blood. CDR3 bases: TGTGCCAGCTCACCACCCGGACAGTCCGAGCAGTACTTC. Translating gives CASSPPGQSEQYF. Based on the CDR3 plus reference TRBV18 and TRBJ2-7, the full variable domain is NAGVMQNPRHLVRRRGQEARLRCSPMKGHSHVYWYRQLPEEGLKFMVYLQKENIIDESGMPKERFSAEFPKEGPSILRIQQVVRGDSAAYFCASSPPGQSEQYFGPGTRLTVT.